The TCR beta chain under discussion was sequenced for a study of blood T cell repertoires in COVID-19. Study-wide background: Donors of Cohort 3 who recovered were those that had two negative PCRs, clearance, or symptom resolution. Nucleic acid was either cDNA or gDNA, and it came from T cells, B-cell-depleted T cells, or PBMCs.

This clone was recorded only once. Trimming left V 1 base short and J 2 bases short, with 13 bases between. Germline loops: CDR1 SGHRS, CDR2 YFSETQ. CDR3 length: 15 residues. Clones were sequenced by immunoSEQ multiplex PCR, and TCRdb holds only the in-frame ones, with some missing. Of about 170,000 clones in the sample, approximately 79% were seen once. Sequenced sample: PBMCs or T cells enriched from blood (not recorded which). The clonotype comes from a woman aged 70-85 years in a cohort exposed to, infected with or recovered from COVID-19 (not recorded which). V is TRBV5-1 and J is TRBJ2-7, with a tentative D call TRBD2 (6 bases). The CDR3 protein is CASSLLADTTYEQYF. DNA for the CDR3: TGCGCCAGCAGCTTGTTAGCGGACACAACCTACGAGCAGTACTTC.